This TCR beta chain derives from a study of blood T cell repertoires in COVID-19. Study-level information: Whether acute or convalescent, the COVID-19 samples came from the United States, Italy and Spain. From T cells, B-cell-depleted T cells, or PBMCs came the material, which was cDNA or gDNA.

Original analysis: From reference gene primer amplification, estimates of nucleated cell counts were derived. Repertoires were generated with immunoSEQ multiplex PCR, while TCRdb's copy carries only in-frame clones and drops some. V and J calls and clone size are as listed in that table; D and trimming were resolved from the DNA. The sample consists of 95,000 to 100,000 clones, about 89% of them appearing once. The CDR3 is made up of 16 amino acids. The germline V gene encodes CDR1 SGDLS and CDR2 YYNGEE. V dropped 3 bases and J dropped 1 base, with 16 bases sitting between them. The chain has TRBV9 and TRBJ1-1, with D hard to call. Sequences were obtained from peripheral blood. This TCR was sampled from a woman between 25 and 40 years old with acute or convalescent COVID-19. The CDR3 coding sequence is TGTGCCAGCAGCGAGGGCGCGGAGGTCGGGAACACTGAAGCTTTCTTT. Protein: CASSEGAEVGNTEAFF.